These 19 T cell receptor beta chains came from one sample sequenced in a study of cytomegalovirus exposure and HLA in healthy donors. The PCR made use of 60 Vbeta and 13 Jbeta primers. Data came from immunoSEQ multiplex PCR; TCRdb stores just in-frame clones and leaves some out. The sample consists of under 200,000 clones, around 88% of them appearing once. Sequences were obtained from PBMCs. These receptor sequences come from a woman in her thirties in good health and CMV-seronegative.

The chain uses TRBV10-2 and TRBJ2-7, with 10 bases aligning to TRBD1. Germline lookup yields CDR1 WSHSY and CDR2 SAAADI. V was clipped by 6 bases and J by 6 bases; unmatched bases: 8. The CDR3 has 14 residues. DNA for the CDR3: TGCGCCAGCAGCTCCGGGACAGGGGCTCGCGAGCAGTACTTC. Translated: CASSSGTGAREQYF.

The sample holds one count of this clone. The rearrangement joins TRBV6-6 to TRBJ1-4, with D perhaps matching TRBD1 (5 bases). Germline assignment: CDR1 MNHNY and CDR2 SVGAGI (reference sequence). The CDR3 sequence is 14 residues long. Trimming stripped 6 bases from V and 8 bases from J, with 16 bases between. CDR3 loop: CASRRDSAGEKLFF. Here the CDR3 DNA reads TGTGCCAGCAGAAGGGACTCCGCCGGGGAAAAACTGTTTTTT.

The V call is TRBV28, the J call TRBJ2-5, with TRBD1 identical over 10 bases. The end of the DNA is better explained by TRBJ2-7, so the J call may be wrong. Germline lookup yields CDR1 MDHEN and CDR2 SYDVKM. The CDR3 has 14 residues. The CDR3 DNA sequence: TGTGCCAGCAGTCCGACAGGGGGCACCTACGAGCAGTACTTC. Protein product: CASSPTGGTYEQYF.

V usage is TRBV5-1 and J usage is TRBJ2-5, with 12 bases fitting TRBD1. V was pared by 3 bases and J by 5 bases, with 11 bases of the junction left unmatched. Looked up from germline, CDR1 is SGHRS and CDR2 is YFSETQ. The CDR3 sequence is 17 residues long. The CDR3 sequence is CASSSTGTGGVDETQYF. Here the CDR3 DNA reads TGCGCCAGCAGCTCCACTGGGACAGGGGGCGTAGACGAGACCCAGTACTTC.

V and J are TRBV19 and TRBJ1-5; 7 nucleotides match TRBD1. Trimming at V came to 3 bases and at J to 4 bases, leaving 6 bases not matched to a gene. This CDR3 contains 15 residues. Germline V gene data show CDR1 as LNHDA and CDR2 as SQIVND (reference sequence). The CDR3 region is CASSISGQTNQPQHF. CDR3 sequence (DNA): TGTGCCAGTAGTATTTCGGGACAGACTAATCAGCCCCAGCATTTT.

This clone occurred a few times. The rearrangement joins TRBV7-2 to TRBJ2-3; tentative D call: TRBD1 (5 bases). Germline V lookup: CDR1 SGHTA, CDR2 FQGNSA. The CDR3 length is 14 residues. Trimming shortened V by 2 bases and J by 6 bases, and 12 bases separated the two germline ends. CDR3 region: CASSLRTRGDTQYF. DNA for the CDR3: TGTGCCAGCAGCTTACGGACACGTGGGGATACGCAGTATTTT.

The chain employs TRBV7-8 and TRBJ2-7; no reliable D call. From germline, CDR1 is SGHVS and CDR2 FQNEAQ. Trimming pared 0 bases from V and 0 bases from J, leaving 6 bases between. The CDR3 covers 14 residues. The CDR3 DNA sequence: TGTGCCAGCAGCTTAGCGAGTAGCTCCTACGAGCAGTACTTC. The encoded protein is CASSLASSSYEQYF.

The chain joins TRBV4-1 to TRBJ1-1; a weak D match, TRBD1 (5 bases). Germline assignment: CDR1 MGHRA and CDR2 YSYEKL. The V end was cut by 7 bases, the J end by 4 bases, with 10 bases between. The CDR3 contains 12 residues. The CDR3 reads CASTDRGTEAFF. DNA of the CDR3: TGCGCCAGCACCGATAGGGGCACTGAAGCTTTCTTT.

V gene TRBV30 combines with J gene TRBJ1-3, with D perhaps matching TRBD1 (5 bases). Trimming left V 4 bases short and J 0 bases short, with 10 bases between. There are 14 residues in the CDR3. In germline, CDR1 is GTSNPN, CDR2 SVGIG (reference sequence). The CDR3 here is CAWTDSNSGNTIYF. The CDR3, as DNA: TGTGCCTGGACAGACAGCAACTCTGGAAACACCATATATTTT.

The gene calls are TRBV15 and TRBJ2-3; no clear D. CDR3 length: 16 residues. V lost 0 bases, J lost 6 bases, and 16 bases lay in between. Germline loops: CDR1 LNHNV, CDR2 YYDKDF (reference sequence). CDR3 in DNA: TGTGCCACCAGCAGAGAGTGGGCATACCCCTCGGATACGCAGTATTTT. Protein product: CATSREWAYPSDTQYF.

This rearrangement joins TRBV5-4 to TRBJ2-3; 8 positions match TRBD2. Trimming took 4 bases from V and 6 from J; bases not matched to a gene: 4. The CDR3 extends over 13 amino acids. Germline V gene lookup returns CDR1 SGHNT and CDR2 YYREEE (reference sequence). CDR3 sequence reads: CASSGLALDTQYF. The CDR3 nucleotides read TGTGCCAGCAGCGGACTAGCCTTGGATACGCAGTATTTT.

The rearrangement links TRBV27 to TRBJ2-1, with TRBD1 as a possible D gene (6 bases). The V and J ends lost 1 base and 6 bases respectively, with 16 bases between them. Germline CDR1 MNHEY, CDR2 SMNVEV (reference sequence). The CDR3 runs to 16 residues. CDR3 loop: CASSLYGTPGGNEQFF. For the CDR3, the DNA is TGTGCCAGCAGTTTATACGGGACACCTGGGGGCAATGAGCAGTTCTTC.

This rearrangement joins TRBV27 to TRBJ2-6; 10 positions match TRBD2. The ends lost 6 bases at V and 0 bases at J; junction bases unmatched: 5. Per germline, CDR1 MNHEY and CDR2 SMNVEV (reference sequence). The CDR3 has 17 residues. CDR3 sequence: CASSLLAGDSGANVLTF. The CDR3 DNA follows: TGTGCCAGCAGCCTTCTAGCGGGAGACTCTGGGGCCAACGTCCTGACTTTC.

V gene TRBV6-6 combines with J gene TRBJ1-2, with a weak D call TRBD1 (5 bases). Germline CDR1 is MNHNY and CDR2 is SVGAGI (reference sequence). The CDR3 is made up of 15 amino acids. V was trimmed by 0 bases and J by 4 bases, leaving 12 bases between them. CDR3 sequence (DNA): TGTGCCAGCAGTTACTCGTTAGGGGTGGCCTATGGCTACACCTTC. Translating it yields CASSYSLGVAYGYTF.

This chain's CDR3 is CASSPGLGGTEAFF. In DNA, the CDR3 is TGTGCCAGCAGCCCGGGACTTGGGGGCACTGAAGCTTTCTTT. V usage is TRBV5-4 and J usage is TRBJ1-1; TRBD1 might be the D (5 bases). The CDR3 spans 14 residues. Trimming pared 4 bases from V and 4 bases from J, leaving 14 bases between. Per germline, CDR1 SGHNT and CDR2 YYREEE (reference sequence).

This chain connects TRBV21-1 to TRBJ2-1; TRBD1, the table's D call, was not compared with the DNA. TRBV21-1 counts as a pseudogene. The CDR3 sequence is 15 residues long. CDR3 nucleotide sequence: TGTGCCAGCAGCAATGGGTCAGGGGCAGGTAATGAGCAGTTCTTC. This translates into CASSNGSGAGNEQFF.

The chain has TRBV27 and TRBJ2-3; the match to TRBD1 covers 8 bases. The CDR3 covers 17 residues. V gave up 5 bases and J gave up 0 bases; unmatched junction bases: 10. CDR1 and CDR2 (germline): MNHEY, SMNVEV (reference sequence). The chain's CDR3 is CASSPIGGQESTDTQYF. The CDR3, as DNA: TGTGCCAGCAGTCCGATTGGGGGACAGGAGAGCACAGATACGCAGTATTTT.

The chain carries TRBV18 and TRBJ1-4; TRBD1 might be the D (6 bases). The germline CDR1 and CDR2 sequences are KGHSH and LQKENI. This CDR3 region has 15 residues. V lost 2 bases, J lost 2 bases, and 9 bases lay in between. The CDR3 bases are TGTGCCAGCTCACCAGTGGGGGCTACTAATGAAAAACTGTTTTTT. Translation: CASSPVGATNEKLFF.

The rearrangement uses TRBV7-9 and TRBJ2-5; D is perhaps TRBD1 (6 bases). From germline, CDR1 is SEHNR and CDR2 FQNEAQ (reference sequence). The CDR3 totals 14 residues. V was cut by 5 bases and J by 1 base, with 11 bases left in between. The CDR3 here is CASSGTGFQETQYF. The CDR3 nucleotides read TGTGCCAGCAGCGGAACAGGGTTCCAAGAGACCCAGTACTTC.